These T cell receptor beta chains were read from a single sample in a study of blood T cell repertoires in COVID-19. Produced via immunoSEQ multiplex PCR; TCRdb's table is partial and in-frame only. The table records tens of thousands of clones, roughly 90% of them present only once. The sequenced sample consisted of peripheral blood. All receptors derive from a man between 60 and 75 years old with active COVID-19. Both conserved end residues are trimmed from each CDR3. A D gene is named only where the DNA matches it firmly.

V: TRBV9
J: TRBJ1-4
D: .
CDR3: ASSARNGDEKLF

V: TRBV7-3
J: TRBJ2-5
D: .
CDR3: ASSYGRVGEDAQY

V: TRBV28
J: TRBJ2-5
D: TRBD1
CDR3: ASSPSDRLTYEETQY

V: TRBV3-1/TRBV3-2
J: TRBJ2-1
D: .
CDR3: ASSQDIGLGDEQF

V: TRBV24-1
J: TRBJ2-7
D: .
CDR3: ATSGLEQY

V: TRBV27
J: TRBJ2-3
D: TRBD2
CDR3: ASRAGGGDTQY

V: TRBV27
J: TRBJ2-1
D: .
CDR3: ASSLSASSYNEQF

V: TRBV9
J: TRBJ1-2
D: TRBD1
CDR3: ASNQGADGYT

V: TRBV9
J: TRBJ2-3
D: .
CDR3: ASSVGQNPTDTQY

V: TRBV6-5
J: TRBJ1-5
D: .
CDR3: ASSTAIDQPQH

V: TRBV2
J: TRBJ1-6
D: TRBD1
CDR3: ASSPRQGRSPLH

V: TRBV7-6
J: TRBJ2-7
D: TRBD2
CDR3: ASSAGGSSYEQY

V: TRBV5-1
J: TRBJ2-3
D: TRBD2
CDR3: ASSLGWSGSSQGTQY

V: TRBV11-2
J: TRBJ1-4
D: .
CDR3: ASSLWGGREKLF

V: TRBV10-1
J: TRBJ2-5
D: TRBD2
CDR3: ATSSGTQETQY

V: TRBV5-1
J: TRBJ2-7
D: .
CDR3: ASSLTEYEQY

V: TRBV30
J: TRBJ1-1
D: TRBD1
CDR3: AWIRTGRGTEAF